The clone carrying this TCR beta chain showed up just a few times. Methods used by the authors: Researchers report that nucleated cell counts were estimated from reference gene primer amplification. Generated by immunoSEQ multiplex PCR, the TCRdb table keeps only in-frame clones and is missing some. The V and J calls and clone size come from that table; D and trimming were worked out from the DNA. The data show approximately 210,000 clones, around 84% seen once. These data come from a study of blood T cell repertoires in COVID-19. Overall study context: The United States, Italy and Spain were the sources of the acute and convalescent COVID-19 samples. Sample material is recorded as cDNA or gDNA derived from T cells, B-cell-depleted T cells, or PBMCs.

The CDR3 runs 16 residues. With V trimmed by 4 bases and J by 3 bases, 5 bases remained unmatched. Germline CDR1 KGHDR, CDR2 SFDVKD. Seattle enrolled patients during active infection and tracked them longitudinally. This chain uses TRBV24-1 with TRBJ1-5, with 10 bases identical to TRBD1. The TCR originated in a man aged 45-65 years with COVID-19, enrolled during active disease. Material for sequencing was peripheral blood. The CDR3 protein is CATSDPTGGNNQPQHF. DNA of the CDR3: TGTGCCACCAGTGACCCGACAGGGGGCAACAATCAGCCCCAGCATTTT.